The 25 T cell receptor beta chains below come from one sample, sequenced in a study of shared clonotypes between healthy human individuals. Method: immunoSEQ multiplex PCR; TCRdb's copy keeps in-frame clones and lacks some. The sample holds about 1.5 million clones, under 99% seen once. The material sequenced was naive CD4+ T cells sorted from blood. This sample's subset: CD45RA+ positively selected. These receptors were collected from a man aged 25-40 years in good health.

The genes are TRBV28 and TRBJ1-5; D is perhaps TRBD1 (6 bases). The ends were cut back, 6 bases at V and 7 bases at J, with 16 bases in the middle. Germline CDR1 reads MDHEN; CDR2 reads SYDVKM. CDR3 length equals 14 residues. CDR3 sequence (DNA): TGTGCCAGCAGACAGCTACAGGGCTGGCAGCCCCAGCATTTT. Its translation is CASRQLQGWQPQHF.

The table lists this clone with a count of one. V usage is TRBV5-5 and J usage is TRBJ2-2, with D perhaps TRBD2 (5 bases). The germline gives CDR1 SGHKS, CDR2 YYEKEE (reference sequence). V lost 3 bases and J lost 7, with 19 bases in between. The CDR3 contains 16 residues. The CDR3 spells CASSSLGWGVGGELFF. CDR3 nucleotides: TGTGCCAGCAGCTCCCTCGGGTGGGGAGTCGGCGGGGAGCTGTTTTTT. The full variable domain, with the rest looked up from reference TRBV5-5 and TRBJ2-2, is DAGVTQSPTHLIKTRGQQVTLRCSPISGHKSVSWYQQVLGQGPQFIFQYYEKEERGRGNFPDRFSARQFPNYSSELNVNALLLGDSALYLCASSSLGWGVGGELFFGEGSRLTVL.

V usage is TRBV28 and J usage is TRBJ2-7; 7 bases align to TRBD1. The V and J ends lost 4 bases and 4 bases, in that order; junction bases with no gene match: 10. Per germline, CDR1 MDHEN and CDR2 SYDVKM. The length of the CDR3 is 15 residues. DNA of the CDR3: TGTGCCAGCAGTTCTAGAGACAGGGTCGTTTACGAGCAGTACTTC. It codes for CASSSRDRVVYEQYF.

The rearrangement links TRBV20-1 to TRBJ2-7; D is unclear. The ends were cut back, 4 bases at V and 4 bases at J, with 5 bases in the middle. CDR1 and CDR2 from the germline V gene are DFQATT and SNEGSKA (reference sequence). This CDR3 has 10 residues. CDR3 region: CSATYYEQYF. Here the CDR3 DNA reads TGCAGTGCTACGTATTACGAGCAGTACTTC.

CDR3 residues: CASSGGNSYNEQFF. DNA of the CDR3: TGTGCCAGCAGTGGCGGGAACTCCTACAATGAGCAGTTCTTC. The genes are TRBV2 and TRBJ2-1, with D possibly matching TRBD2 (6 bases). V was shortened by 4 bases and J by 0 bases, with 7 bases between the two germline ends. The V gene's germline CDR1 is SNHLY and CDR2 FYNNEI. This CDR3 has 14 amino acids.

The V gene is TRBV7-8, the J gene TRBJ2-3; D unclear. Germline values: CDR1 SGHVS, CDR2 FQNEAQ. The V end lost 4 bases, the J end lost 9 bases, and 8 bases lay between the germline ends. CDR3 length: 11 amino acids. CDR3 sequence reads: CASSSLGTQYF. CDR3 DNA sequence: TGTGCCAGCAGCTCCCTAGGAACGCAGTATTTT.

The gene calls are TRBV29-1 and TRBJ1-2; D is undetermined. Germline values: CDR1 SQVTM, CDR2 ANQGSEA. CDR3 length: 12 amino acids. V lost 5 bases, J lost 7 bases, and 14 bases lay in between. The CDR3 spells CSVPTLSGGYTF. The CDR3 DNA sequence: TGCAGCGTTCCGACCCTTTCGGGTGGCTACACCTTC.

V is TRBV19 and J is TRBJ1-2, with no clear D. The CDR3 totals 16 residues. Trimming shortened V by 4 bases and J by 8 bases, and 23 bases separated the two germline ends. The germline V gene encodes CDR1 LNHDA and CDR2 SQIVND (reference sequence). DNA of the CDR3: TGTGCCAGTAGTAAGGTGGGAAGGAGCGGGGAGGACGGCTACACCTTC. This codes for CASSKVGRSGEDGYTF.

The rearrangement joins TRBV2 to TRBJ2-7, with a tentative D call TRBD1 (6 bases). This CDR3 comprises 15 residues. V shed 7 bases and J shed 4 bases, with 20 bases lying between them. Germline CDR1 is SNHLY and CDR2 is FYNNEI. The CDR3 nucleotides read TGTGCCAGCAAATCGACAGGCCTTAGGGAATACGAGCAGTACTTC. It yields the protein CASKSTGLREYEQYF. Full variable domain (outside the CDR3, taken from reference TRBV2 and TRBJ2-7): EPEVTQTPSHQVTQMGQEVILRCVPISNHLYFYWYRQILGQKVEFLVSFYNNEISEKSEIFDDQFSVERPDGSNFTLKIRSTKLEDSAMYFCASKSTGLREYEQYFGPGTRLTVT.

V is TRBV18 and J is TRBJ1-1, with TRBD1 identical over 10 bases. V shed 4 bases, J shed 4 bases, and the junction held 3 bases outside the gene matches. Germline V CDR1 and CDR2: KGHSH, LQKENI. The CDR3 length is 14 residues. CDR3 bases: TGTGCCAGCTCACATGACAGGGGGCCCACTGAAGCTTTCTTT. Translating gives CASSHDRGPTEAFF.

The gene calls are TRBV2 and TRBJ2-1; TRBD2 matches at 7 bases. In germline, CDR1 is SNHLY, CDR2 FYNNEI. J lost 2 bases, V lost 2 bases, and 9 bases had no gene match. The CDR3 runs 17 residues. The DNA for the CDR3 is TGTGCCAGCAGTGAAAGGATGGCGGGAGCGACCTACAATGAGCAGTTCTTC. It encodes CASSERMAGATYNEQFF.

This chain joins TRBV7-3 and TRBJ2-3; D gene unclear. Germline CDR1 reads SGHTA; CDR2 reads FQGTGA. The CDR3 has 12 amino acids. Trimming removed 2 bases from V and 4 bases from J, with 4 bases in between. The CDR3 region is CASSLSSDTQYF. CDR3 nucleotides: TGTGCCAGCAGCTTATCTTCAGATACGCAGTATTTT.

J is TRBJ2-1 and V is TRBV7-8; 8 nucleotides match TRBD1. The germline V gene has CDR1 SGHVS and CDR2 FQNEAQ. The CDR3 is 15 residues long. The V segment lost 4 bases and the J segment 8 bases; nucleotides outside the gene matches: 10. The CDR3 bases are TGTGCCAGCAGCTACGACAGGGGAATTGGTGATGAGCAGTTCTTC. This encodes CASSYDRGIGDEQFF.

The CDR3 region is CASSPGGVRHEKLFF. CDR3 in DNA: TGTGCCAGCTCACCGGGGGGTGTTCGGCATGAAAAACTGTTTTTT. The V call is TRBV18, the J call TRBJ1-4; a weak D match, TRBD1 (5 bases). The CDR3 extends over 15 amino acids. Germline V gene data show CDR1 as KGHSH and CDR2 as LQKENI. Trimming took 3 bases from V and 6 from J, leaving 14 bases between them.

As regards this clone: The sample has other DNA sequences that encode this CDR3 too. The chain recombines TRBV6-5 with TRBJ1-3; D remains ambiguous. Trimming cost V 6 bases and J 3 bases, with 3 bases left between them. The CDR3 contains 11 residues. Germline assignment: CDR1 MNHEY and CDR2 SVGAGI. The chain's CDR3 is CASSFGNTIYF. CDR3 DNA sequence: TGTGCCAGCAGCTTTGGAAACACCATATATTTT.

The CDR3 protein is CAISEGSEQFF. For the CDR3, the DNA is TGTGCCATCAGTGAGGGCAGTGAGCAGTTCTTC. This chain uses TRBV10-3 with TRBJ2-1; D is undetermined. The length of the CDR3 is 11 residues. Trimming cost V 2 bases and J 9 bases, with 5 bases left between them. Germline V gene lookup returns CDR1 ENHRY and CDR2 SYGVKD.

This chain links TRBV6-5 with TRBJ1-5; the D gene is possibly TRBD1 (6 bases). Trimming removed 6 bases at V and 4 bases at J, with 10 bases between. The germline V gene has CDR1 MNHEY and CDR2 SVGAGI. The CDR3 has 13 residues. The CDR3 here is CASSRGANQPQHF. The CDR3 coding sequence is TGTGCCAGCAGCCGGGGGGCTAATCAGCCCCAGCATTTT.

This chain uses TRBV11-2 with TRBJ1-2; the D is unclear. In germline, CDR1 is SGHAT, CDR2 FQNNGV. V was shortened by 0 bases and J by 2 bases, with 10 bases between the two germline ends. This CDR3 comprises 15 residues. This CDR3 reads CASSLDFGSNYGYTF. The CDR3 coding sequence is TGTGCCAGCAGCTTAGATTTCGGCAGCAACTATGGCTACACCTTC. Combining the CDR3 with reference TRBV11-2 and TRBJ1-2 gives the whole variable domain EAGVAQSPRYKIIEKRQSVAFWCNPISGHATLYWYQQILGQGPKLLIQFQNNGVVDDSQLPKDRFSAERLKGVDSTLKIQPAKLEDSAVYLCASSLDFGSNYGYTFGSGTRLTVV.

The rearrangement links TRBV7-9 to TRBJ2-1; TRBD2 agrees at 8 bases. V dropped 4 bases and J dropped 2; count of bases not matched to a gene: 7. Germline CDR1 SEHNR, CDR2 FQNEAQ (reference sequence). The CDR3 has 16 amino acids. The CDR3 is CASSSVPGLAYNEQFF. The CDR3 nucleotides read TGTGCCAGCAGCTCCGTACCGGGACTAGCCTACAATGAGCAGTTCTTC.

The gene calls are TRBV7-9 and TRBJ2-4; 9 bases match TRBD2. Germline V gene data show CDR1 as SEHNR and CDR2 as FQNEAQ (reference sequence). The CDR3 length is 14 residues. Unmatched junction bases numbered 1, after V lost 1 base and J lost 6 bases. The CDR3 nucleotides read TGTGCCAGCAGCTTAGGGCGGGAGGGAAACATTCAGTACTTC. It translates to CASSLGREGNIQYF.

A note on this clone: In the same sample, other DNA sequences code for this CDR3. The chain links TRBV5-6 to TRBJ2-2, with 11 bases fitting TRBD2. The CDR3 extends over 16 amino acids. Looked up from germline, CDR1 is SGHDT and CDR2 is YYEEEE. With 4 bases clipped from V and 0 bases from J, the junction kept 2 bases outside the gene matches. The CDR3 DNA reads TGTGCCAGCAGCCTGGGACTAGCGGCGAACACCGGGGAGCTGTTTTTT. This gives the protein CASSLGLAANTGELFF.

The chain couples TRBV2 to TRBJ2-1; the match to TRBD2 covers 7 bases. There are 15 residues in the CDR3. Germline CDR1 SNHLY, CDR2 FYNNEI. Trimming removed 6 bases from V and 6 bases from J; junction bases left unmatched: 11. This CDR3 reads CASRVSGVYVNEQFF. The CDR3 DNA follows: TGTGCCAGCAGGGTAAGCGGGGTCTACGTCAATGAGCAGTTCTTC.

V and J are TRBV5-1 and TRBJ1-1; 7 nucleotides align to TRBD1. Germline CDR1 reads SGHRS; CDR2 reads YFSETQ. Trimming cost V 4 bases and J 5 bases; bases outside gene matches: 5. The CDR3 runs to 13 residues. CDR3 sequence: CASSIGQVTEAFF. The CDR3 nucleotides are TGCGCCAGCAGCATAGGACAGGTGACTGAAGCTTTCTTT.

The chain links TRBV10-3 to TRBJ1-5; 9 nucleotides agree with TRBD1. CDR1 ENHRY and CDR2 SYGVKD come from the germline V gene. With 5 bases clipped from V and 5 bases from J, the junction kept 19 bases outside the gene matches. The CDR3 is made up of 19 amino acids. CDR3 amino acids: CAISPTGGGMGRGDQPQHF. CDR3 coding DNA: TGTGCCATCAGTCCAACAGGGGGCGGTATGGGCAGGGGTGATCAGCCCCAGCATTTT.

This clone was seen once. This chain joins TRBV7-9 and TRBJ2-3; D may be TRBD2 (6 bases). The V gene lost 5 bases and the J gene lost 3 bases, with 21 bases spanning the gap. CDR1 is SEHNR and CDR2 is FQNEAQ in the germline V gene (reference sequence). The CDR3 covers 17 residues. CDR3 protein: CASSPASGLAVTDTQYF. The CDR3 nucleotides read TGTGCCAGCAGCCCAGCCAGCGGGTTGGCTGTGACAGATACGCAGTATTTT.